The 31 T cell receptor beta chains reported below all come from one sample, sequenced in a study of blood T cell repertoires in COVID-19. The protocol was immunoSEQ multiplex PCR, while the TCRdb copy is restricted to in-frame clones and leaves out a portion. The sample yields about 270,000 clones, under 90% seen once. Specimen: peripheral blood. The receptors come from a man aged 50 to 59 with acute or convalescent COVID-19.

J is TRBJ2-5 and V is TRBV4-2, with 11 bases fitting TRBD1. The germline V gene has CDR1 LGHNA and CDR2 YNFKEQ. This CDR3 contains 19 residues. Trimming at V came to 1 base and at J to 5 bases, leaving 15 bases not matched to a gene. DNA of the CDR3: TGTGCCAGCAGCCAAGTCGGGACAGGGGGAAATCTATTCACGGAGACCCAGTACTTC. It yields the protein CASSQVGTGGNLFTETQYF.

The chain couples TRBV11-1 to TRBJ2-1, with 9 bases identical to TRBD2. CDR3 length: 16 residues. The germline gives CDR1 SGHAT, CDR2 FQDESV (reference sequence). The trim removed 5 bases at V and 3 bases at J, leaving 8 bases unmatched. This CDR3 is CASSPLSGGIYNEQFF. In DNA form, the CDR3 reads TGTGCCAGCAGCCCCCTCAGCGGGGGGATCTACAATGAGCAGTTCTTC.

The chain employs TRBV11-3 and TRBJ2-1; TRBD2 matches at 16 bases. The CDR3 sequence is 17 residues long. V lost 5 bases, J lost 7 bases, and 8 bases stayed unmatched. Germline CDR1 SGHNT, CDR2 YENEEA. CDR3 amino acids: CASSPGTSGGARNEQFF. The CDR3 DNA sequence: TGTGCCAGCAGCCCCGGGACTAGCGGGGGGGCCAGGAATGAGCAGTTCTTC.

This sequence joins TRBV5-1 and TRBJ1-5, with a tentative D call TRBD1 (5 bases). The germline V gene has CDR1 SGHRS and CDR2 YFSETQ. Trimming took off 8 bases at V and 5 bases at J, with 14 bases between the two ends. This CDR3 is 13 amino acids long. CDR3 nucleotides: TGCGCCAGGATTGACAGATTGTATCAGCCCCAGCATTTT. It specifies CARIDRLYQPQHF.

V and J are TRBV5-5 and TRBJ1-6, with D perhaps TRBD1 (5 bases). CDR3 size: 18 residues. Germline V gene sequence: CDR1 SGHKS, CDR2 YYEKEE (reference sequence). Trimming took 3 bases from V and 8 from J, leaving 24 bases between them. The CDR3 sequence is CASSWVWTGRGLYSPLHF. The CDR3 DNA reads TGTGCCAGCAGCTGGGTGTGGACGGGGCGGGGTCTATATTCACCCCTCCACTTT.

The chain has TRBV2 and TRBJ2-3, with TRBD2 matching over 15 bases. This CDR3 spans 18 amino acids. V lost 7 bases to trimming and J lost 5 bases; unmatched junction nucleotides: 13. CDR1 and CDR2 from the germline V gene are SNHLY and FYNNEI. In DNA form, the CDR3 reads TGTGCCAGCACCACCGGGACTAGCGGGGGGTTACGGGGAGATACGCAGTATTTT. It yields the protein CASTTGTSGGLRGDTQYF.

The rearrangement links TRBV2 to TRBJ2-7; 9 bases align to TRBD1. Germline V gene sequence: CDR1 SNHLY, CDR2 FYNNEI. Trimming took 5 bases from V and 7 from J; bases not matched to a gene: 3. The CDR3 contains 12 residues. The CDR3 nucleotides are TGTGCCAGCAGTACGACAGGGGGAGAGCAGTACTTC. Its translation: CASSTTGGEQYF.

This chain uses TRBV25-1 with TRBJ2-5; 13 bases line up with TRBD2. V gave up 8 bases and J gave up 6 bases; unmatched junction bases: 9. Germline CDR1 is MGHDK and CDR2 is SYGVNS. The CDR3 runs 15 residues. The CDR3 region has the DNA TGTGCCAGCTCCGGGACTAGCGGGGCCTCGAAGACCCAGTACTTC. Protein: CASSGTSGASKTQYF.

The chain links TRBV5-1 to TRBJ1-1; D possibly corresponds to TRBD1 (5 bases). V lost 0 bases and J 4 bases, leaving 16 bases between the germline ends. Germline V gene sequence: CDR1 SGHRS, CDR2 YFSETQ. The CDR3 loop spans 16 amino acids. Here the CDR3 reads CASSLEGRGLGTEAFF. The DNA for the CDR3 is TGCGCCAGCAGCTTGGAGGGGCGGGGGTTGGGCACTGAAGCTTTCTTT.

The J gene is TRBJ2-3, the V gene TRBV10-3; D unresolved. Germline V gives CDR1 ENHRY, CDR2 SYGVKD. V lost 4 bases to trimming and J lost 2 bases, with 19 bases between them. There are 17 residues in the CDR3. CDR3 coding DNA: TGTGCCATCAGTGTCCGCCCCCCGGGTCCTTACACAGATACGCAGTATTTT. It is translated as CAISVRPPGPYTDTQYF.

There are a few counts of this clone. The same CDR3 can be traced to other DNA sequences in this sample. V and J are TRBV30 and TRBJ2-7; no clear D gene. Germline CDR1 is GTSNPN and CDR2 is SVGIG (reference sequence). The CDR3 is 12 residues long. The V gene lost 1 base and the J gene lost 2 bases, with 6 bases spanning the gap. CDR3 sequence: CAWSDRAYEQYF. CDR3 sequence (DNA): TGTGCCTGGAGTGACAGAGCCTACGAGCAGTACTTC.

This chain uses TRBV4-2 with TRBJ1-2; 8 nucleotides align to TRBD1. The CDR3 contains 17 residues. V trimming: 0 bases; J trimming: 6 bases; junction bases outside the gene matches: 12. Germline lookup yields CDR1 LGHNA and CDR2 YNFKEQ. This CDR3 is CASSQEARITGGDGYTF. CDR3 DNA: TGTGCCAGCAGCCAAGAAGCGAGAATAACAGGGGGGGATGGCTACACCTTC.

This sequence joins TRBV6-5 and TRBJ1-1; 7 bases fit TRBD1. J was trimmed by 11 bases and V by 6 bases; bases with no gene match: 12. The CDR3 has 13 residues. Germline CDR1 reads MNHEY; CDR2 reads SVGAGI. In DNA, the CDR3 is TGTGCCAGCAGACCCCAGGGGGTACGAGGGGCTTTCTTT. Encoded protein: CASRPQGVRGAFF.

The gene calls are TRBV29-1 and TRBJ2-1; 11 nucleotides match TRBD1. CDR1 SQVTM and CDR2 ANQGSEA come from the germline V gene. This CDR3 is built from 13 residues. Unmatched junction bases numbered 9, after V lost 7 bases and J lost 10 bases. CDR3 protein: CSGGQGAFGEQFF. The DNA for the CDR3 is TGCAGCGGTGGACAGGGGGCCTTCGGCGAGCAGTTCTTC.

This chain uses TRBV30 with TRBJ1-2; 7 nucleotides line up with TRBD1. Germline assignment: CDR1 GTSNPN and CDR2 SVGIG (reference sequence). After removal of 1 base from V and 7 bases from J, the junction contained 9 bases not matched to a gene. The length of the CDR3 is 14 residues. DNA of the CDR3: TGTGCCTGGAGTGCCGACAGGGTGTGGGGTGGCTACACCTTC. It yields the protein CAWSADRVWGGYTF.

V usage is TRBV6-1 and J usage is TRBJ1-2; tentative D call: TRBD1 (6 bases). The CDR3 runs 15 residues. The germline V and J ends were trimmed by 0 bases and 6 bases, with 14 bases remaining between them. In germline, CDR1 is MNHNS, CDR2 SASEGT. CDR3 nucleotides: TGTGCCAGCAGTGAAGCCCCAAGGGGGGGCAATGGCTACACCTTC. This sequence encodes CASSEAPRGGNGYTF.

V gene TRBV6-5 combines with J gene TRBJ1-5; tentatively, D is TRBD1 (6 bases). Deletions cut 8 bases from V and 0 bases from J, with 14 bases between. CDR1 is MNHEY and CDR2 is SVGAGI in the germline V gene. CDR3 length: 15 amino acids. For the CDR3, the DNA is TGTGCCAGCGGACCGGGACACTATAGCAATCAGCCCCAGCATTTT. Translation: CASGPGHYSNQPQHF.

There are a few counts of this clone. The chain uses TRBV4-1 and TRBJ1-2; D possibly corresponds to TRBD1 (6 bases). Trimming left V 0 bases short and J 4 bases short, with 12 bases between. The V gene's germline CDR1 is MGHRA and CDR2 YSYEKL. The CDR3 covers 15 residues. The CDR3 nucleotides are TGCGCCAGCAGCCAAGATCAGGGGCGACGCTATGGCTACACCTTC. Translating it yields CASSQDQGRRYGYTF.

V gene TRBV5-4 combines with J gene TRBJ1-4, with D unclear. Per germline, CDR1 SGHNT and CDR2 YYREEE (reference sequence). The CDR3 has 13 residues. V lost 5 bases and J 2 bases, leaving 7 bases between the germline ends. Here the CDR3 DNA reads TGTGCCAGCAGGGAGGGTACTAATGAAAAACTGTTTTTT. It translates to CASREGTNEKLFF.

The CDR3 spells CASSVKLRGGYGYTF. In nucleotides, the CDR3 is TGTGCCAGCAGCGTAAAACTCAGGGGCGGCTATGGCTACACCTTC. The V gene is TRBV9, the J gene TRBJ1-2; D may be TRBD1 (6 bases). The V end was cut by 1 base, the J end by 4 bases, with 14 bases between. The CDR3 is 15 residues long. Germline V gives CDR1 SGDLS, CDR2 YYNGEE.

The genes are TRBV9 and TRBJ2-3; 9 bases match TRBD1. V dropped 2 bases and J dropped 6; count of bases not matched to a gene: 13. The CDR3 has 17 residues. Germline V gene data show CDR1 as SGDLS and CDR2 as YYNGEE. The CDR3: CASSVLSGQGPWDTQYF. For the CDR3, the DNA is TGTGCCAGCAGCGTGCTCTCGGGACAGGGCCCATGGGATACGCAGTATTTT.

J is TRBJ1-5 and V is TRBV6-1; D unresolved. The length of the CDR3 is 13 residues. V was pared by 3 bases and J by 7 bases, with 10 bases between. The germline gives CDR1 MNHNS, CDR2 SASEGT. The CDR3 reads CASSESGRQPQHF. The CDR3 coding sequence is TGTGCCAGCAGTGAGTCAGGTCGGCAGCCCCAGCATTTT.

V usage is TRBV6-5 and J usage is TRBJ1-2; D gene ambiguous. CDR3 size: 15 residues. Trimming stripped 6 bases from V and 0 bases from J, with 14 bases between. The germline V gene has CDR1 MNHEY and CDR2 SVGAGI. The CDR3 nucleotides read TGTGCCAGCAGCTCCGATTCGGGTGCTAACTATGGCTACACCTTC. It specifies CASSSDSGANYGYTF.

The chain couples TRBV12-3 or TRBV12-4 to TRBJ1-5, with a weak D call TRBD1 (5 bases). Trimming left V 3 bases short and J 10 bases short, with 13 bases between. The CDR3 sequence is 13 residues long. CDR3: CASSLWGPEPQHF. CDR3 in DNA: TGTGCCAGCAGTTTGTGGGGCCCTGAACCCCAGCATTTT.

The rearrangement joins TRBV9 to TRBJ1-3, with TRBD1 identical over 9 bases. The CDR3 contains 16 residues. With 4 bases clipped from V and 1 base from J, the junction kept 6 bases outside the gene matches. Germline-derived CDR1 and CDR2 are SGDLS and YYNGEE. The CDR3 DNA reads TGTGCCAGCAGCCCGTCCGGGACAGGGTCTGGAAACACCATATATTTT. This sequence encodes CASSPSGTGSGNTIYF. Full variable domain (outside the CDR3, taken from reference TRBV9 and TRBJ1-3): DSGVTQTPKHLITATGQRVTLRCSPRSGDLSVYWYQQSLDQGLQFLIQYYNGEERAKGNILERFSAQQFPDLHSELNLSSLELGDSALYFCASSPSGTGSGNTIYFGEGSWLTVV.

This chain connects TRBV11-2 to TRBJ1-2, with 7 bases lining up with TRBD1. Germline V gene sequence: CDR1 SGHAT, CDR2 FQNNGV. CDR3 length: 13 residues. V trimming: 5 bases; J trimming: 5 bases; junction bases outside the gene matches: 5. The CDR3 sequence is CASSPGQYYGYTF. CDR3 in DNA: TGTGCCAGCAGCCCGGGACAGTATTATGGCTACACCTTC. Full variable domain (missing parts from reference TRBV11-2 and TRBJ1-2): EAGVAQSPRYKIIEKRQSVAFWCNPISGHATLYWYQQILGQGPKLLIQFQNNGVVDDSQLPKDRFSAERLKGVDSTLKIQPAKLEDSAVYLCASSPGQYYGYTFGSGTRLTVV.

This rearrangement joins TRBV20-1 to TRBJ1-1; 9 bases agree with TRBD1. After removal of 3 bases from V and 11 bases from J, the junction contained 7 bases not matched to a gene. This CDR3 spans 12 amino acids. Germline V gene sequence: CDR1 DFQATT, CDR2 SNEGSKA (reference sequence). For the CDR3, the DNA is TGCAGTGCTAGTACGGACAGGGGTAGCGCTTTCTTT. Protein product: CSASTDRGSAFF.

The rearrangement uses TRBV19 and TRBJ1-1, with TRBD1 identical over 7 bases. V lost 1 base to trimming and J lost 5 bases; unmatched junction nucleotides: 4. The CDR3 runs to 14 residues. CDR1 is LNHDA and CDR2 is SQIVND in the germline V gene (reference sequence). The CDR3 sequence is CASSIGHRGTEAFF. The CDR3 region has the DNA TGTGCCAGTAGTATAGGGCACAGGGGTACTGAAGCTTTCTTT.

The chain is built from TRBV7-3 and TRBJ2-1; 10 nucleotides align to TRBD2. Germline V CDR1 and CDR2: SGHTA, FQGTGA. The CDR3 is 17 amino acids. V lost 5 bases, J lost 7 bases, and 14 bases stayed unmatched. The DNA for the CDR3 is TGTGCCAGCAGCCCTTCATCTCAGCGGGGGGGCGGAAATGAGCAGTTCTTC. Amino acid sequence: CASSPSSQRGGGNEQFF.

The count of this clone is one. This chain joins TRBV7-8 and TRBJ1-1; a weak D match, TRBD1 (6 bases). There are 14 residues in the CDR3. Germline V gives CDR1 SGHVS, CDR2 FQNEAQ. Trimming took off 5 bases at V and 0 bases at J, with 10 bases between the two ends. This chain's CDR3 is CASSPRTVNTEAFF. In nucleotides, the CDR3 is TGTGCCAGCAGCCCAAGGACAGTGAACACTGAAGCTTTCTTT. The variable domain in full, completed from reference TRBV7-8 and TRBJ1-1, reads GAGVSQSPRYKVAKRGQDVALRCDPISGHVSLFWYQQALGQGPEFLTYFQNEAQLDKSGLPSDRFFAERPEGSVSTLKIQRTQQEDSAVYLCASSPRTVNTEAFFGQGTRLTVV.

Points on this clone: At one of its ends the junction is not consistent with the germline gene, which may arise from a read error. The chain uses TRBV30 and TRBJ1-2, with 8 bases matching TRBD1. The CDR3 covers 11 residues. Germline assignment: CDR1 GTSNPN and CDR2 SVGIG (reference sequence). CDR3 DNA sequence: TGTGCCTGGAGTCCCTCCCCGGGACAGGCCTTC. The encoded protein is CAWSPSPGQAF. The full variable domain, with the rest looked up from reference TRBV30 and TRBJ1-2, is SQTIHQWPATLVQPVGSPLSLECTVEGTSNPNLYWYRQAAGRGLQLLFYSVGIGQISSEVPQNLSASRPQDRQFILSSKKLLLSDSGFYLCAWSPSPGQAFGSGTRLTVV.